Sequencing of this T cell receptor beta chain was carried out in a study of T cell responses to AZD1222 COVID-19 vaccine. The study's findings and limits: Females outnumbered males among donors, who were mostly white British; clonal diversity was possibly underestimated. Nearly half of spike-specific TCRs reportedly target variant regions that are unmutated in the B.1.351 and B.1.1.7 variants.

Details on this clone: The antigen is unknown.

Clones were read by immunoSEQ multiplex PCR, and TCRdb kept only the in-frame ones, dropping some. The sample lists under 35,000 clones, 90% to 95% seen once, with 45% in the top ten. The V and J ends lost 6 bases and 3 bases respectively, with 12 bases between them. In germline, CDR1 is SGHNT, CDR2 YYREEE (reference sequence). This CDR3 contains 13 residues. The J gene is TRBJ1-2, the V gene TRBV5-4; D gene ambiguous. The sequence was obtained from an adult in good health. Material: peripheral blood, obtained on day 0 of AZD1222 vaccination. CDR3 loop: CASNEDGYYGYTF. CDR3 nucleotides: TGTGCCAGCAACGAAGACGGATACTATGGCTACACCTTC.